The 26 T cell receptor beta chains presented below share a single source sample, sequenced in a study of CD8 T cells in Susac syndrome (dated by TCRdb to between 2018 and 2021). Libraries were built with the immunoSEQ multiplex PCR assay. RNA was extracted using the RNeasy kit, and roughly 0.5 to 1 microgram was reverse transcribed with random hexamers. TCRdb redid the processing of the public reads, applying fastp at Q25 and MiXCR, and retained in-frame beta chains. When rows share a CDR3 protein, they turn into one entry using the most common DNA and genes. This sample comprises around 150,000 distinct CDR3 sequences, 95% of them detected only once. The ten largest clonotypes hold more than 0.11% of the sample. Sequenced material: CD4+ T cells from PBMCs. These receptors came from a human donor with Susac syndrome.

This sequence joins TRBV11-1 and TRBJ1-1, with D possibly matching TRBD1 (5 bases). The V gene's germline CDR1 is SGHAT and CDR2 FQDESV (reference sequence). V was trimmed by 4 bases and J by 0 bases, leaving 18 bases between them. The length of the CDR3 is 17 residues. CDR3: CASSSPPGTAMNTEAFF. The CDR3 DNA sequence: TGTGCCAGCAGCTCACCTCCTGGGACGGCCATGAACACTGAAGCTTTCTTT.

J is TRBJ2-3 and V is TRBV5-4, with TRBD1 matching over 7 bases. Germline V lookup: CDR1 SGHNT, CDR2 YYREEE (reference sequence). With 2 bases clipped from V and 1 base from J, the junction kept 7 bases outside the gene matches. CDR3 length: 16 amino acids. The CDR3 sequence: CASSLYRGMGTDTQYF. The CDR3 DNA sequence: TGTGCCAGCAGCTTATACAGGGGAATGGGCACAGATACGCAGTATTTT.

The rearrangement joins TRBV20-1 to TRBJ2-1, with TRBD2 matching 9 bases. The CDR3 is made up of 15 amino acids. With 6 bases clipped from V and 8 bases from J, the junction kept 14 bases outside the gene matches. The germline CDR1 and CDR2 sequences are DFQATT and SNEGSKA (reference sequence). The CDR3 reads CSATAGRGGLDEQFF. CDR3 in DNA: TGCAGTGCCACGGCGGGGCGGGGGGGCCTCGATGAGCAGTTCTTC.

The chain employs TRBV5-1 and TRBJ2-5; no clear D gene. Germline CDR1 SGHRS, CDR2 YFSETQ. The V gene lost 3 bases and the J gene lost 1 base, with 16 bases spanning the gap. The CDR3 contains 16 residues. CDR3 sequence: CASSSGERSGQETQYF. In nucleotides, the CDR3 is TGCGCCAGCAGCTCTGGTGAGAGGTCGGGCCAAGAGACCCAGTACTTC.

This clonotype was seen only once. The rearrangement links TRBV5-6 to TRBJ2-1; D is possibly TRBD1 (5 bases). V was trimmed by 0 bases and J by 7 bases, leaving 8 bases between them. CDR3 length: 13 residues. Germline values: CDR1 SGHDT, CDR2 YYEEEE. CDR3 coding DNA: TGTGCCAGCAGCTTGGTGGGGCCGAATGAGCAGTTCTTC. Protein: CASSLVGPNEQFF.

This chain joins TRBV7-3 and TRBJ2-5; 10 bases line up with TRBD2. The CDR3 spans 15 residues. Trimming took 5 bases from V and 7 from J; bases not matched to a gene: 10. The germline CDR1 and CDR2 sequences are SGHTA and FQGTGA. The CDR3 protein is CASSDSGGRRGTQYF. CDR3 bases: TGTGCCAGCAGCGATAGCGGGGGGCGTCGGGGGACCCAGTACTTC.

The CDR3 protein is CATRLTGTDTQYF. In nucleotides, the CDR3 is TGTGCCACCAGGTTGACAGGCACAGATACGCAGTATTTT. The V and J genes are TRBV15 and TRBJ2-3, with a tentative D call TRBD1 (5 bases). V lost 6 bases, J lost 1 base, and 8 bases lay in between. Germline assignment: CDR1 LNHNV and CDR2 YYDKDF (reference sequence). CDR3 length equals 13 residues.

This chain connects TRBV7-6 to TRBJ2-3; D ambiguous. Germline lookup yields CDR1 SGHVS and CDR2 FNYEAQ. The germline V and J ends were trimmed by 5 bases and 5 bases, with 8 bases remaining between them. This CDR3 is 12 amino acids long. DNA for the CDR3: TGTGCCAGCAGCCGAAACTTAGATACGCAGTATTTT. It encodes CASSRNLDTQYF.

This chain links TRBV5-6 with TRBJ2-5; D is uncertain. The CDR3 has 13 residues. The germline V and J ends were trimmed by 6 bases and 5 bases, with 14 bases remaining between them. CDR1 and CDR2 (germline): SGHDT, YYEEEE. DNA of the CDR3: TGTGCCAGCAACAAACGGTGGGGTGAGACCCAGTACTTC. Protein: CASNKRWGETQYF.

Only one count was recorded for this clonotype. The V and J genes are TRBV3-1 and TRBJ2-5; 7 bases map to TRBD2. This CDR3 is built from 13 residues. CDR1 is LGHDT, CDR2 YNNKEL, per germline (reference sequence). After removal of 10 bases from V and 2 bases from J, the junction contained 7 bases not matched to a gene. The CDR3 DNA sequence: TGTGCCACCAGGCGGGGGAATCAAGAGACCCAGTACTTC. Protein product: CATRRGNQETQYF.

This chain uses TRBV14 with TRBJ2-2; D is uncertain. The CDR3 is 15 residues long. The V gene lost 1 base and the J gene lost 9 bases, with 15 bases spanning the gap. The V gene's germline CDR1 is SGHDN and CDR2 FVKESK. Here the CDR3 DNA reads TGTGCCAGCAGCCAAGTGAAGGGCAGTAGCTGGGAGCTGTTTTTT. It is translated as CASSQVKGSSWELFF.

The rearrangement uses TRBV3-1 and TRBJ2-1; possible D gene TRBD1, 6 bases. The CDR3 is made up of 14 amino acids. The V end lost 4 bases, the J end lost 4 bases, and 11 bases lay between the germline ends. The V gene's germline CDR1 is LGHDT and CDR2 YNNKEL (reference sequence). CDR3 sequence reads: CASSLRTAYNEQFF. In nucleotides, the CDR3 is TGTGCCAGCAGCCTACGGACAGCTTACAATGAGCAGTTCTTC.

This chain joins TRBV6-5 and TRBJ1-1; D is unclear. The CDR3 spans 14 residues. V gave up 2 bases and J gave up 0 bases, with 7 bases separating them. Germline loops: CDR1 MNHEY, CDR2 SVGAGI. This CDR3 is CASSYSTVNTEAFF. CDR3 sequence (DNA): TGTGCCAGCAGTTACAGCACAGTGAACACTGAAGCTTTCTTT.

This clonotype was found once. This chain uses TRBV9 with TRBJ1-5, with D perhaps TRBD1 (5 bases). The CDR3 loop spans 15 amino acids. Germline CDR1 and CDR2: SGDLS and YYNGEE. V dropped 0 bases and J dropped 5 bases, with 12 bases sitting between them. The CDR3 region is CASSVAPGMDQPQHF. DNA of the CDR3: TGTGCCAGCAGCGTAGCCCCAGGGATGGATCAGCCCCAGCATTTT. Variable domain in full (rest from reference TRBV9 and TRBJ1-5): DSGVTQTPKHLITATGQRVTLRCSPRSGDLSVYWYQQSLDQGLQFLIQYYNGEERAKGNILERFSAQQFPDLHSELNLSSLELGDSALYFCASSVAPGMDQPQHFGDGTRLSIL.

The chain carries TRBV6-2 or TRBV6-3 and TRBJ2-5; no clear D gene. The germline CDR1 and CDR2 sequences are MNHEY and SVGEGT. Trimming shortened V by 2 bases and J by 0 bases, and 4 bases separated the two germline ends. The CDR3 is 13 amino acids. DNA of the CDR3: TGTGCCAGCAGTTACGACTACCAAGAGACCCAGTACTTC. It is translated as CASSYDYQETQYF.

The V and J genes are TRBV7-2 and TRBJ2-5, with 7 bases lining up with TRBD2. Germline CDR1 reads SGHTA; CDR2 reads FQGNSA. The V and J ends lost 3 bases and 5 bases, in that order; junction bases with no gene match: 6. The CDR3 runs 14 residues. CDR3 loop: CASSFSGPRETQYF. As DNA, the CDR3 is TGTGCCAGCAGCTTTAGCGGGCCTCGCGAGACCCAGTACTTC.

V gene TRBV20-1 combines with J gene TRBJ2-5; 7 bases fit TRBD1. CDR1 is DFQATT, CDR2 SNEGSKA, per germline (reference sequence). V was pared by 0 bases and J by 4 bases, with 5 bases of the junction left unmatched. The CDR3 is 14 amino acids. As DNA, the CDR3 is TGCAGTGCTAGAGACGCAAGGGGGCCAGAGACCCAGTACTTC. Residues: CSARDARGPETQYF.

This chain links TRBV21-1 with TRBJ1-5; no check of the table's D call, TRBD1, against the DNA was made. TRBV21-1 is deemed a pseudogene. The CDR3 totals 15 residues. The CDR3 nucleotides read TGTGCCAGCAGCAAGGTTTCCAGGGGAACTCAGCCCCAGCATTTT. Protein: CASSKVSRGTQPQHF.

This clonotype occurred a few times. The rearrangement links TRBV3-1 to TRBJ1-2, with D maybe TRBD1 (5 bases). V was cut by 4 bases and J by 8 bases, with 8 bases left in between. Germline CDR1 is LGHDT and CDR2 is YNNKEL (reference sequence). The CDR3 runs 11 residues. The CDR3 DNA reads TGTGCCAGCAGCCGAGGGGACGGCTACACCTTC. It encodes CASSRGDGYTF. The entire variable domain, with the rest obtained from reference TRBV3-1 and TRBJ1-2, is as follows: DTAVSQTPKYLVTQMGNDKSIKCEQNLGHDTMYWYKQDSKKFLKIMFSYNNKELIINETVPNRFSPKSPDKAHLNLHINSLELGDSAVYFCASSRGDGYTFGSGTRLTVV.

The chain employs TRBV20-1 and TRBJ2-7; 9 positions agree with TRBD2. Germline V gene sequence: CDR1 DFQATT, CDR2 SNEGSKA (reference sequence). V dropped 6 bases and J dropped 0; count of bases not matched to a gene: 18. The CDR3 totals 18 residues. The chain's CDR3 is CSASGRDVLAGYSYEQYF. For the CDR3, the DNA is TGCAGTGCGTCAGGGAGGGATGTACTAGCGGGCTACTCCTACGAGCAGTACTTC.

The chain employs TRBV2 and TRBJ1-3, with D hard to call. Germline assignment: CDR1 SNHLY and CDR2 FYNNEI. CDR3 length: 15 residues. The V and J ends lost 1 base and 0 bases respectively, with 7 bases between them. This CDR3 reads CASSEEQLSGNTIYF. CDR3 DNA: TGTGCCAGCAGTGAAGAACAGCTCTCTGGAAACACCATATATTTT.

DNA for the CDR3: TGCAGCGTTGATTTCAACAGGGATAACTATGGCTACACCTTC. Amino acids: CSVDFNRDNYGYTF. The rearrangement links TRBV29-1 to TRBJ1-2; D is possibly TRBD1 (6 bases). Trimming shortened V by 3 bases and J by 1 base, and 12 bases separated the two germline ends. CDR1 and CDR2 (germline): SQVTM, ANQGSEA. CDR3 length equals 14 residues.

The rearrangement uses TRBV7-2 and TRBJ1-5; perhaps TRBD1 as D (5 bases). This CDR3 spans 15 amino acids. V was pared by 5 bases and J by 5 bases, with 16 bases between. Germline values: CDR1 SGHTA, CDR2 FQGNSA. The CDR3 DNA is TGTGCCAGCAGCCTTCTCCCAGGGAGGGATCAGCCCCAGCATTTT. Its protein product is CASSLLPGRDQPQHF.

J is TRBJ2-5 and V is TRBV20-1; 7 bases map to TRBD2. CDR3 size: 16 residues. Per the germline V gene, CDR1 is DFQATT and CDR2 is SNEGSKA (reference sequence). Germline trimming cut 8 bases from V and 5 bases from J; bases unmatched to any gene: 20. Here the CDR3 DNA reads TGCAGTACGTGGGGTGTGACTAGCCAAACCCAGGAGACCCAGTACTTC. Its protein is CSTWGVTSQTQETQYF.

The chain joins TRBV30 to TRBJ1-1, with D possibly being TRBD1 (5 bases). There are 10 residues in the CDR3. From germline, CDR1 is GTSNPN and CDR2 SVGIG (reference sequence). V dropped 5 bases and J dropped 8 bases, with 9 bases sitting between them. The CDR3 DNA reads as TGTGCCTGGGGGACGGCCGAAGCTTTCTTT. It yields the protein CAWGTAEAFF.

The CDR3 reads CASSESGVLGGANVLTF. The CDR3 coding sequence is TGTGCCAGCAGTGAATCTGGGGTTTTGGGTGGGGCCAACGTCCTGACTTTC. The chain combines TRBV25-1 with TRBJ2-6; D not resolved. The germline CDR1 and CDR2 sequences are MGHDK and SYGVNS. This CDR3 is built from 17 residues. V was clipped by 1 base and J by 3 bases, with 13 bases between them.